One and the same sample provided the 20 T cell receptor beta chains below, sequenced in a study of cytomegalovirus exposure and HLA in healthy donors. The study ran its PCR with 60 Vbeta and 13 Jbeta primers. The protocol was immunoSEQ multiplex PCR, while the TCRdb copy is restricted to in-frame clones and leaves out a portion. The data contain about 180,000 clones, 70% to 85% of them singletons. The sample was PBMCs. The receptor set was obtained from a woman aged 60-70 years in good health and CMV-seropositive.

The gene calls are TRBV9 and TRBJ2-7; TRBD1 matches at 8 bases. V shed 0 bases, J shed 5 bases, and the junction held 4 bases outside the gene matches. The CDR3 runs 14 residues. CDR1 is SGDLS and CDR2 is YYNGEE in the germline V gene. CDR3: CASSVETGGHEQYF. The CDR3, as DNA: TGTGCCAGCAGCGTAGAAACAGGGGGACACGAGCAGTACTTC.

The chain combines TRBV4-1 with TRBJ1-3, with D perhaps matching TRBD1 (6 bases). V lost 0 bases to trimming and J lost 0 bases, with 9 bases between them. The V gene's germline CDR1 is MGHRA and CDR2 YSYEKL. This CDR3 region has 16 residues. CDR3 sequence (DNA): TGCGCCAGCAGCCAAGAGGGGGCGGCCTCTGGAAACACCATATATTTT. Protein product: CASSQEGAASGNTIYF.

In DNA, the CDR3 is TGTGCCAGCATAGGGGCAGGACAAGAGACCCAGTACTTC. Its translation is CASIGAGQETQYF. This chain links TRBV28 with TRBJ2-5, with D possibly matching TRBD1 (5 bases). Trimming cost V 7 bases and J 2 bases, with 11 bases left between them. CDR1 and CDR2 (germline): MDHEN, SYDVKM. The CDR3 spans 13 residues. Drawing the rest from reference TRBV28 and TRBJ2-5, the complete variable domain is DVKVTQSSRYLVKRTGEKVFLECVQDMDHENMFWYRQDPGLGLRLIYFSYDVKMKEKGDIPEGYSVSREKKERFSLILESASTNQTSMYLCASIGAGQETQYFGPGTRLLVL.

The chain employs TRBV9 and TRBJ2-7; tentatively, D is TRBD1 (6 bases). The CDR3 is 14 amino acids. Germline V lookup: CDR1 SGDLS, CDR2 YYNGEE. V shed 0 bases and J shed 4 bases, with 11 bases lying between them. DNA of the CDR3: TGTGCCAGCAGCGTAGGAGGGGGTTTTTACGAGCAGTACTTC. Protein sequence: CASSVGGGFYEQYF.

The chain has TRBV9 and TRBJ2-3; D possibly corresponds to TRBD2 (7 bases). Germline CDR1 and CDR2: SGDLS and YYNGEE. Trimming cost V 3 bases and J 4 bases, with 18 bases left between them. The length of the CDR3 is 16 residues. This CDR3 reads CASSGVEGGDPDTQYF. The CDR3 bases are TGTGCCAGCAGCGGGGTGGAGGGGGGGGATCCAGATACGCAGTATTTT.

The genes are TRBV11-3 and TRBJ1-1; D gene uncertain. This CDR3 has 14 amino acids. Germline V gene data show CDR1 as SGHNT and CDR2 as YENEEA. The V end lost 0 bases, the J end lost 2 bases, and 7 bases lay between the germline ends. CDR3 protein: CASSLDLSNTEAFF. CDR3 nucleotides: TGTGCCAGCAGCTTAGATCTCTCTAACACTGAAGCTTTCTTT.

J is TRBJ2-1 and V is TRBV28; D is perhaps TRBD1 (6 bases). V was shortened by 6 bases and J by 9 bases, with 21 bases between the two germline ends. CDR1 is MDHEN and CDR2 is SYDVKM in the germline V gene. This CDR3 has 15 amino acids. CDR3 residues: CASSNDRRNYGEQFF. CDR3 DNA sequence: TGTGCCAGCAGCAATGACAGGAGGAACTACGGTGAGCAGTTCTTC. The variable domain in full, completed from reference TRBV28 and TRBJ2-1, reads DVKVTQSSRYLVKRTGEKVFLECVQDMDHENMFWYRQDPGLGLRLIYFSYDVKMKEKGDIPEGYSVSREKKERFSLILESASTNQTSMYLCASSNDRRNYGEQFFGPGTRLTVL.

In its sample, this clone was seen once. The CDR3 DNA reads as TGTGCCAGCAGTGGGGGGGAGGAAACTGAAGCTTTCTTT. Encoded protein: CASSGGEETEAFF. V is TRBV2 and J is TRBJ1-1; TRBD1 might be the D (5 bases). The CDR3 sequence is 13 residues long. The germline V and J ends were trimmed by 4 bases and 5 bases, with 11 bases remaining between them. Germline lookup yields CDR1 SNHLY and CDR2 FYNNEI.

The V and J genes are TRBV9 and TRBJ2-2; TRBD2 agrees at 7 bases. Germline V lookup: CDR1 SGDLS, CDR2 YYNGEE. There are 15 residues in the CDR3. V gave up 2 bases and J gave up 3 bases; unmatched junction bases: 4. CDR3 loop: CASSVLRGDTGELFF. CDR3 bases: TGTGCCAGCAGCGTGCTCCGGGGGGACACCGGGGAGCTGTTTTTT. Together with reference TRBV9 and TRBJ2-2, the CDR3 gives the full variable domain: DSGVTQTPKHLITATGQRVTLRCSPRSGDLSVYWYQQSLDQGLQFLIQYYNGEERAKGNILERFSAQQFPDLHSELNLSSLELGDSALYFCASSVLRGDTGELFFGEGSRLTVL.

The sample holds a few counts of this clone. The CDR3 DNA reads as TGTGCCAGTAGATTGCTGGGGACAGGGGCCCCCATGAACACTGAAGCTTTCTTT. Translating it yields CASRLLGTGAPMNTEAFF. The chain joins TRBV19 to TRBJ1-1; the match to TRBD1 covers 10 bases. V gave up 6 bases and J gave up 0 bases; unmatched junction bases: 13. CDR1 is LNHDA, CDR2 SQIVND, per germline (reference sequence). The CDR3 contains 18 residues.

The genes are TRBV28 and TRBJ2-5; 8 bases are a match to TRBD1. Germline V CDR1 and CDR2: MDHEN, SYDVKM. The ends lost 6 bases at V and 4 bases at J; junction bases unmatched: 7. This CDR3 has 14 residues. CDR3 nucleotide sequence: TGTGCCAGCAGCCGGACAGGGCGTATAGAGACCCAGTACTTC. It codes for CASSRTGRIETQYF.

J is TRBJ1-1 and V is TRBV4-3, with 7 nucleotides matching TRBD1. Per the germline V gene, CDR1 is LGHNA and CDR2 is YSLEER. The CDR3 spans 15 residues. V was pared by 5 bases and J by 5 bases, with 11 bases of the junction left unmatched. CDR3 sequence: CASSERQGSGTEAFF. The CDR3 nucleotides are TGCGCCAGCAGCGAAAGACAGGGTTCTGGGACTGAAGCTTTCTTT.

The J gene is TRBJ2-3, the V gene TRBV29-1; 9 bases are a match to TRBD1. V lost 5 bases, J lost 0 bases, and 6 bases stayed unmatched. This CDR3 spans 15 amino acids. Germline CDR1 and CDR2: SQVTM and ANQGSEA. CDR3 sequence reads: CSVSTGTGSTDTQYF. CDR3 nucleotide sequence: TGCAGCGTTAGTACTGGGACAGGGAGCACAGATACGCAGTATTTT.

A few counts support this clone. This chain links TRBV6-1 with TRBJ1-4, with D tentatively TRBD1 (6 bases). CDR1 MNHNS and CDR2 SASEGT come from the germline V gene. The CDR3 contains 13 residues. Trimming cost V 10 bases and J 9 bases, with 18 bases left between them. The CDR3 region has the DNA TGTGCCACCTCGTCCGGGACAAGGCAAAAACTGTTTTTT. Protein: CATSSGTRQKLFF.

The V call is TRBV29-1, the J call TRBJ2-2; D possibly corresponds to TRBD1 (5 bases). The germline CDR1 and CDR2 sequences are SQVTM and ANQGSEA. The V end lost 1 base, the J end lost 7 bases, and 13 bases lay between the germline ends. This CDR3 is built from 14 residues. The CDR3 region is CSVEVGYQGGELFF. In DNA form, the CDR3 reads TGCAGCGTTGAAGTGGGGTATCAGGGCGGGGAGCTGTTTTTT.

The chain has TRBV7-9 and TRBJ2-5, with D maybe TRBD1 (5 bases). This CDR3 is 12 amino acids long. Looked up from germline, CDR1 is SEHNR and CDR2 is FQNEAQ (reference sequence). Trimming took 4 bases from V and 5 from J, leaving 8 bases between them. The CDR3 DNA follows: TGTGCCAGCAGCTCAAACAGGGAGACCCAGTACTTC. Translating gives CASSSNRETQYF.

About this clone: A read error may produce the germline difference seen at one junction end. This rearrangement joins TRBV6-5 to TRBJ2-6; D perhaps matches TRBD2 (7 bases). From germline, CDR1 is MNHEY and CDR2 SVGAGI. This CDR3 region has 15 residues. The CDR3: CASSFRPRGANGLTF. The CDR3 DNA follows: TGTGCCAGCAGTTTTCGCCCTCGGGGGGCCAACGGCCTGACTTTC.

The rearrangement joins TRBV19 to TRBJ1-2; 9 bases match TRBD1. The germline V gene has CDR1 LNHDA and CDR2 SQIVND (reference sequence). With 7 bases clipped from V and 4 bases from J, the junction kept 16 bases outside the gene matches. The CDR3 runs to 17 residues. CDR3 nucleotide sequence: TGTGCCAGTACTCAACCGGGACAGGGAAATCGCATCTATGGCTACACCTTC. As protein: CASTQPGQGNRIYGYTF.

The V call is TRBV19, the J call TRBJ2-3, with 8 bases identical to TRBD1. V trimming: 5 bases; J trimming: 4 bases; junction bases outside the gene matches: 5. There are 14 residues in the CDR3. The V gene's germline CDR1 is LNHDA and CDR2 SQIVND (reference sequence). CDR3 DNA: TGTGCCAGTAGTCAGGGGGCACGGTCAGATACGCAGTATTTT. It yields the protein CASSQGARSDTQYF.

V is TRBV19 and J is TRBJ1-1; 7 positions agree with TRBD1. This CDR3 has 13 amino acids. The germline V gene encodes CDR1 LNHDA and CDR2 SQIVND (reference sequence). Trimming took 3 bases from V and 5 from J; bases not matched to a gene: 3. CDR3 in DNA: TGTGCCAGTAGTATGGTGGACAGGACTGAAGCTTTCTTT. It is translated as CASSMVDRTEAFF.